The 24 T cell receptor beta chains given below trace back to one sample, sequenced in a study of T cells in Graves' hyperthyroidism and ophthalmopathy. There were TCR beta CDR3 regions amplified from RNA transcripts. The primer set for the first-round RT-PCR of the TCR CDR3 was HTBI. MiXCR, run by TCRdb on the multiplex PCR reads, gives a single entry per CDR3 protein. This table holds some 370,000 distinct CDR3 sequences, around an eighth found once. Sequenced material: blood. These receptors were taken from a man aged 50 to 59 with Graves' ophthalmopathy.

Note on this clonotype: The CDR3 does not close with the conserved phenylalanine or tryptophan, likely indicating a read error. V is TRBV7-9 and J is TRBJ2-5; 11 nucleotides match TRBD2. Germline CDR1 SEHNR, CDR2 FQNEAQ (reference sequence). J gave up 3 bases and V 5 bases, and 5 bases lay outside the gene matches. The CDR3 consists of 15 residues. In nucleotides, the CDR3 is TGTGCCAGCAGCACCGGGACTAGCGGCGAAGAGACCCAGTACTCC. Its translation is CASSTGTSGEETQYS.

This clonotype showed up just once. Relative to the germline gene, one junction end is altered; a read error may explain this. The V gene is TRBV7-6, the J gene TRBJ2-2; D ambiguous. This CDR3 spans 14 amino acids. Per germline, CDR1 SGHVS and CDR2 FNYEAQ. CDR3 protein: CANSLAERSGELFF. The CDR3 DNA is TGTGCCAACAGCTTAGCTGAGCGAAGCGGGGAGCTGTTTTTT.

In this sample, this clonotype turned up a few times. V is TRBV27 and J is TRBJ2-1, with 8 bases aligning to TRBD2. CDR1 and CDR2 from the germline V gene are MNHEY and SMNVEV (reference sequence). CDR3 length: 16 residues. V was clipped by 5 bases and J by 5 bases; unmatched bases: 11. In nucleotides, the CDR3 is TGTGCCAGCAGTCCCATTACGGGACTAGTCAACAATGAGCAGTTCTTC. Amino acid sequence: CASSPITGLVNNEQFF.

This clonotype appeared many times. The chain carries TRBV3-1 and TRBJ1-2; perhaps TRBD1 as D (6 bases). Germline V gene sequence: CDR1 LGHDT, CDR2 YNNKEL (reference sequence). Trimming pared 1 base from V and 2 bases from J, leaving 8 bases between. The CDR3 covers 14 residues. In DNA, the CDR3 is TGTGCCAGCAGCCAAGCCAGGGGAAACTATGGCTACACCTTC. Translated: CASSQARGNYGYTF.

The chain recombines TRBV5-1 with TRBJ2-1, with D perhaps given as TRBD1 or TRBD2 (5 bases each). The V end was cut by 6 bases, the J end by 8 bases, with 15 bases between. This CDR3 spans 13 amino acids. CDR1 and CDR2 (germline): SGHRS, YFSETQ. The DNA for the CDR3 is TGCGCCAGCACCAAGCTTCTGGGGGATGAGCAGTTCTTC. Translating gives CASTKLLGDEQFF.

The table lists this clonotype with a few counts. The chain employs TRBV3-1 and TRBJ2-7; D not resolved. V gave up 7 bases and J gave up 0 bases, with 16 bases separating them. CDR1 LGHDT and CDR2 YNNKEL come from the germline V gene (reference sequence). The CDR3 is 15 amino acids. The CDR3 DNA follows: TGTGCCAGCACGGGCGGACCCAGGAGCTCCTACGAGCAGTACTTC. Translation: CASTGGPRSSYEQYF.

This clonotype was seen at least ten times. The chain employs TRBV29-1 and TRBJ1-2; D possibly corresponds to TRBD1 (5 bases). The CDR3 contains 12 residues. Per the germline V gene, CDR1 is SQVTM and CDR2 is ANQGSEA. V lost 7 bases, J lost 7 bases, and 16 bases lay in between. The CDR3 loop is CSAPGPASGYTF. The CDR3 DNA sequence: TGCAGCGCTCCGGGACCTGCGAGTGGCTACACCTTC.

This clonotype came up many times. Here the CDR3 reads CASRRTAKEPQHF. CDR3 sequence (DNA): TGTGCCAGCCGAAGGACAGCCAAGGAGCCCCAGCATTTT. The chain has TRBV28 and TRBJ1-5; a possible D gene is TRBD1 (6 bases). Germline V gene data show CDR1 as MDHEN and CDR2 as SYDVKM. This CDR3 has 13 residues. Trimming took 8 bases from V and 8 from J, leaving 16 bases between them.

This clonotype came up a few times. CDR3 DNA: TGCAGTGCTAGAGAGTCGGGACGCGACTCCTACGAGCAGTACTTC. This translates into CSARESGRDSYEQYF. The chain has TRBV20-1 and TRBJ2-7, with D perhaps TRBD1 or TRBD2 (5 bases each). Germline V gives CDR1 DFQATT, CDR2 SNEGSKA (reference sequence). This CDR3 is built from 15 residues. V shed 0 bases and J shed 0 bases, with 12 bases lying between them.

This clonotype has just a few counts. V usage is TRBV18 and J usage is TRBJ2-7, with D perhaps TRBD2 (6 bases). Trimming removed 4 bases at V and 1 base at J, with 17 bases between. Per the germline V gene, CDR1 is KGHSH and CDR2 is LQKENI. The CDR3 is made up of 16 amino acids. The CDR3 spells CASSLNPPGLSYEQYF. The CDR3 coding sequence is TGTGCCAGCTCACTTAACCCTCCGGGACTTTCCTACGAGCAGTACTTC.

This clonotype was detected many times. The chain employs TRBV3-1 and TRBJ2-1; 11 positions match TRBD1. Losses at the gene ends were 3 bases for V and 10 bases for J; bases not matched to a gene: 11. CDR3 length: 16 amino acids. CDR1 and CDR2 from the germline V gene are LGHDT and YNNKEL (reference sequence). CDR3 residues: CASSQLGQGALGEQFF. The CDR3 DNA follows: TGTGCCAGCAGCCAGCTCGGACAGGGGGCGCTAGGGGAGCAGTTCTTC.

The sample holds many counts of this clonotype. The chain combines TRBV27 with TRBJ2-7; D might be TRBD1 or TRBD2, each matching 5 bases. This CDR3 has 14 residues. V was clipped by 5 bases and J by 2 bases, with 13 bases between them. Germline CDR1 reads MNHEY; CDR2 reads SMNVEV (reference sequence). The CDR3 reads CASSPRGLTYEQYF. The CDR3 DNA reads as TGTGCCAGCAGTCCCCGGGGCTTAACCTACGAGCAGTACTTC.

This clonotype has a handful of counts. The chain recombines TRBV19 with TRBJ2-1; D is perhaps TRBD1 (6 bases). The CDR3 covers 15 residues. The V end lost 5 bases, the J end lost 4 bases, and 15 bases lay between the germline ends. The germline gives CDR1 LNHDA, CDR2 SQIVND (reference sequence). Here the CDR3 reads CASSASGTKYNEQFF. In DNA, the CDR3 is TGTGCCAGTAGTGCATCCGGGACAAAATACAATGAGCAGTTCTTC.

This clonotype was seen repeatedly, ten times or more. The chain combines TRBV18 with TRBJ2-1; TRBD2 might be the D (6 bases). Trimming stripped 3 bases from V and 4 bases from J, with 7 bases between. This CDR3 has 13 residues. Germline V gene lookup returns CDR1 KGHSH and CDR2 LQKENI. CDR3 bases: TGTGCCAGCTCACCCGGAGGGTACAATGAGCAGTTCTTC. Translated, it gives CASSPGGYNEQFF.

Regarding this clonotype: This could be a read error, since a much larger clone is one nucleotide away. J is TRBJ2-2 and V is TRBV5-1; 7 bases map to TRBD2. This CDR3 is 15 amino acids long. Germline V gene lookup returns CDR1 SGHRS and CDR2 YFSETQ. CDR3 region: CAGSLSQGGTGELFF. The CDR3, as DNA: TGCGCCGGCAGCTTGTCCCAGGGAGGGACCGGGGAGCTGTTTTTT.

At least ten counts were recorded for this clonotype. The gene calls are TRBV7-9 and TRBJ2-7, with 8 bases aligning to TRBD2. The germline CDR1 and CDR2 sequences are SEHNR and FQNEAQ (reference sequence). Trimming at V came to 5 bases and at J to 5 bases, leaving 2 bases not matched to a gene. The CDR3 has 12 residues. CDR3 region: CASSKRENEQYF. In nucleotides, the CDR3 is TGTGCCAGCAGCAAGCGGGAGAACGAGCAGTACTTC.

This chain joins TRBV12-3 or TRBV12-4 and TRBJ2-7; D is uncertain. V lost 6 bases and J lost 0, with 9 bases in between. The CDR3 has 13 amino acids. The CDR3 DNA follows: TGTGCCAGCAGGGTTGCTACCTCCTACGAGCAGTACTTC. It codes for CASRVATSYEQYF.

This clonotype was counted only a few times. This rearrangement joins TRBV12-3 or TRBV12-4 to TRBJ2-7; 9 nucleotides match TRBD2. The CDR3 is 14 residues long. The trim removed 6 bases at V and 5 bases at J, leaving 8 bases unmatched. Here the CDR3 DNA reads TGTGCCAGCAGCCCACTAGCGGGTTTTGACGAGCAGTACTTC. This sequence encodes CASSPLAGFDEQYF.

Only a few counts were recorded for this clonotype. The chain has TRBV19 and TRBJ2-1, with D unresolved. Germline CDR1 LNHDA, CDR2 SQIVND (reference sequence). Deletions cut 9 bases from V and 4 bases from J, with 22 bases between. This CDR3 has 16 amino acids. CDR3 loop: CARHRQKTLEYNEQFF. In DNA, the CDR3 is TGTGCCAGACACCGTCAGAAGACCTTGGAATACAATGAGCAGTTCTTC.

This clonotype has just a few counts. The chain employs TRBV18 and TRBJ2-2, with 8 positions matching TRBD1. The CDR3 spans 15 residues. Trimming removed 7 bases from V and 2 bases from J; junction bases left unmatched: 6. Germline V CDR1 and CDR2: KGHSH, LQKENI. CDR3 bases: TGTGCCAGCTTACGCGACAGGGGAAACACCGGGGAGCTGTTTTTT. This translates into CASLRDRGNTGELFF. Full variable domain (rest looked up from reference TRBV18 and TRBJ2-2): NAGVMQNPRHLVRRRGQEARLRCSPMKGHSHVYWYRQLPEEGLKFMVYLQKENIIDESGMPKERFSAEFPKEGPSILRIQQVVRGDSAAYFCASLRDRGNTGELFFGEGSRLTVL.

This clonotype was observed at least ten times. The chain uses TRBV18 and TRBJ2-7, with 8 bases aligning to TRBD2. The germline CDR1 and CDR2 sequences are KGHSH and LQKENI. V shed 3 bases and J 3 bases; nucleotides not matched to a gene: 7. This CDR3 region has 15 residues. The CDR3 spells CASSPRERELYEQYF. The CDR3 DNA sequence: TGTGCCAGCTCACCCCGAGAGCGGGAGCTCTACGAGCAGTACTTC.

In this sample, this clonotype turned up many times. The rearrangement joins TRBV7-9 to TRBJ2-6; D unresolved. V was clipped by 0 bases and J by 0 bases, with 9 bases between them. Germline CDR1 SEHNR, CDR2 FQNEAQ (reference sequence). CDR3 length equals 17 residues. The CDR3 is CASSLAQSSSGANVLTF. DNA for the CDR3: TGTGCCAGCAGCTTAGCTCAATCCAGCTCTGGGGCCAACGTCCTGACTTTC.

This clonotype has a count of ten or more. This chain connects TRBV28 to TRBJ2-3; D may correspond to TRBD1 or TRBD2 (7 bases each). The germline CDR1 and CDR2 sequences are MDHEN and SYDVKM. The CDR3 is 15 amino acids. V lost 5 bases and J lost 4, with 16 bases in between. The DNA of the CDR3 is TGTGCCAGCAGTCTACAGGGGAGGGGCCCAGATACGCAGTATTTT. Translated: CASSLQGRGPDTQYF.

This clonotype showed up many times. The chain combines TRBV5-1 with TRBJ1-2; possible D gene TRBD1, 5 bases. The CDR3 runs to 14 residues. V lost 3 bases, J lost 1 base, and 10 bases lay in between. CDR1 and CDR2 (germline): SGHRS, YFSETQ. CDR3 in amino acids: CASSSGLDNYGYTF. CDR3 sequence (DNA): TGCGCCAGCAGCTCGGGACTCGATAACTATGGCTACACCTTC.